The clone carrying this T cell receptor beta chain was observed a few times. Its antigen is not known. The data are from a study of cytomegalovirus exposure and HLA in healthy donors. Whole-study results and caveats: Associated with HLA alleles at 0.05 false discovery rate in a later analysis were 16,951 TCR beta sequences. The majority of TCR sequences were rare, yet some public TCRs appeared in many donors. In terms of immune exposure information, only CMV serostatus was available.

The PCR had 60 Vbeta and 13 Jbeta primers. TCRdb's table, derived via immunoSEQ multiplex PCR, lists solely in-frame clones and lacks some. The table has under 200,000 clones, around four fifths seen once. V was shortened by 4 bases and J by 3 bases, with 10 bases between the two germline ends. The CDR3 runs 12 residues. CDR1 is GTSNPN and CDR2 is SVGIG in the germline V gene (reference sequence). The source of this sequence is a woman aged 25 to 39 in good health and CMV-seronegative. The source material was PBMCs. The V gene is TRBV30, the J gene TRBJ2-7; D might be TRBD1 (6 bases). As DNA, the CDR3 is TGTGCCTGGAAGGACAGAAACTACGAGCAGTACTTC. It is translated as CAWKDRNYEQYF. The full variable domain, in which reference TRBV30 and TRBJ2-7 provide the parts outside the CDR3, is SQTIHQWPATLVQPVGSPLSLECTVEGTSNPNLYWYRQAAGRGLQLLFYSVGIGQISSEVPQNLSASRPQDRQFILSSKKLLLSDSGFYLCAWKDRNYEQYFGPGTRLTVT.